The entry that follows covers one T cell receptor beta chain sequence. This sample was included in a study of T cell responses to AZD1222 COVID-19 vaccine. Produced via immunoSEQ multiplex PCR; TCRdb's table is partial and in-frame only. The sample consists of some 150,000 clones, 85% to 90% of them appearing once. The CDR3 has 15 amino acids. Trimming left V 6 bases short and J 7 bases short, with 21 bases between. Looked up from germline, CDR1 is SNHLY and CDR2 is FYNNEI. This TCR was sampled from an adult who received the AZD1222 COVID-19 vaccine. The V gene is TRBV2, the J gene TRBJ1-2; D is perhaps TRBD1 (5 bases). This specimen was peripheral blood, taken 28 days after the second AZD1222 dose. The CDR3 region has the DNA TGTGCCAGCAGACCGTCGGGGGGGTTGGTGAGTGGCTACACCTTC. Translated: CASRPSGGLVSGYTF.